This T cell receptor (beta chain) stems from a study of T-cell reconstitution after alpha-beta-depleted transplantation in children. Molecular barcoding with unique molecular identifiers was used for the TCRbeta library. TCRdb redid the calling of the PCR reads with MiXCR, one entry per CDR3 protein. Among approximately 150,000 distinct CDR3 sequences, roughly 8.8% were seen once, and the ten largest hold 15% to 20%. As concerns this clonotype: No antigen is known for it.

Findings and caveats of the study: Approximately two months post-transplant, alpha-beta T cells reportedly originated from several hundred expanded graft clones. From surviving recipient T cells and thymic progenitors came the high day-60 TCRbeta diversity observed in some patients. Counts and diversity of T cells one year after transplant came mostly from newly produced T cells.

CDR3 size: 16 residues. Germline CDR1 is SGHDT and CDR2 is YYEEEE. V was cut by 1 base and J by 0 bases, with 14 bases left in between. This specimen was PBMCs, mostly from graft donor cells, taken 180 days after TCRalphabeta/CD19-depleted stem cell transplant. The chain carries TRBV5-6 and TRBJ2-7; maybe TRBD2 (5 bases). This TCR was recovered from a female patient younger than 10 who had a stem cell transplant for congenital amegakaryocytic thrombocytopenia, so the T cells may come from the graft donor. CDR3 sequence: CASSLFGLVSSYEQYF. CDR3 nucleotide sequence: TGTGCCAGCAGCTTGTTCGGACTGGTAAGCTCCTACGAGCAGTACTTC.